These T cell receptor beta chains were read from a single sample in a study of cytomegalovirus exposure and HLA in healthy donors. Method: immunoSEQ multiplex PCR; TCRdb's copy keeps in-frame clones and lacks some. In the table there are some 150,000 clones, approximately 77% of which are singletons. The sequencing sample was made of PBMCs. These receptors were obtained from a man between 25 and 39 years old in good health and CMV-seropositive. CDR3s include the opening cysteine and the closing phenylalanine or tryptophan. A D gene is named only where the DNA matches it firmly. Some rows mark clone size as missing; the rest say once, few, many or name a class of expanded clone.

clone_size,d_call,cdr3_length,v_call,j_call,cdr3_aa,cdr3_nt
-,-,14,TRBV11-3,TRBJ2-5,CASSPGEGWETQYF,TGTGCCAGCAGCCCAGGGGAGGGGTGGGAGACCCAGTACTTC
-,TRBD2,19,TRBV5-6,TRBJ2-7,CASSPFGLAGGTSSYEQYF,TGTGCCAGCAGCCCATTCGGACTAGCGGGGGGGACCAGCTCCTACGAGCAGTACTTC
once,-,15,TRBV6-5,TRBJ2-2,CASSYVGGRNGELFF,TGTGCCAGCAGTTATGTCGGGGGAAGAAACGGGGAGCTGTTTTTT
-,-,14,TRBV28,TRBJ2-2,CASSLGMNTGELFF,TGTGCCAGCAGCCTCGGGATGAACACCGGGGAGCTGTTTTTT
-,TRBD1,16,TRBV11-2,TRBJ1-3,CASSPWDRDSGNTIYF,TGTGCCAGCAGCCCATGGGACAGGGACTCTGGAAACACCATATATTTT
once,-,13,TRBV2,TRBJ1-1,CASRAVANTEAFF,TGTGCCAGCAGGGCGGTAGCGAACACTGAAGCTTTCTTT
-,-,14,TRBV7-9,TRBJ1-3,CATPRGDTGNTIYF,TGTGCCACCCCCCGAGGCGATACTGGAAACACCATATATTTT
-,-,15,TRBV5-1,TRBJ2-2,CASLLGTTNTGELFF,TGCGCCAGCCTACTCGGGACAACGAACACCGGGGAGCTGTTTTTT
-,-,15,TRBV21-1,TRBJ1-5,CARSTGPNSNQPQHF,TGTGCCAGGTCGACAGGACCTAATAGCAATCAGCCCCAGCATTTT
-,-,13,TRBV28,TRBJ2-3,CASRQGTTDTQYF,TGTGCCAGCAGACAGGGAACCACAGATACGCAGTATTTT